This T cell receptor beta chain was recorded in a study of blood T cells in healthy people across ages. Combining a sample-barcoded 5' primer with a J-beta primer mix, a second PCR ran for roughly 6 to 12 cycles. A 12-random-nucleotide template-switch adaptor tagged each cDNA molecule. TCRdb re-analysed the 5' RACE reads in MiXCR, keeping a single row per CDR3 protein. The sample carries hundreds of thousands of distinct CDR3 sequences, approximately 25% recorded once. The CDR3 loop spans 14 amino acids. Another study also made use of these data, one on T cells of mothers and their children.

Sequencing was carried out using blood. The chain joins TRBV12-3 or TRBV12-4 to TRBJ2-5; 10 bases line up with TRBD1. Near its end, the DNA agrees better with TRBJ2-1, so the J call may be wrong. This receptor was obtained from a boy between 10 and 17 years old in good health. Here the CDR3 DNA reads TGTGCCAGCAGTACCGGGACAGGGGTCGATGAGCAGTTCTTC. Translating gives CASSTGTGVDEQFF.